The table lists the clone carrying this TCR beta chain with a count of one. Its antigen remains unknown. J was trimmed by 8 bases and V by 7 bases; bases with no gene match: 0. Looked up from germline, CDR1 is SNHLY and CDR2 is FYNNEI. This CDR3 is 12 amino acids long. Sequencing was performed with immunoSEQ multiplex PCR; in TCRdb, only in-frame clones are kept and a portion is missing. The sample has about 100,000 clones; 87% are singletons. This record belongs to a study of T cell responses to AZD1222 COVID-19 vaccine. About the research overall: Second-dose recipients at about 4 or about 12 weeks were treated as one pooled group. The study, taken as a whole, reports: Repertoires in all cases were sampled only once the peak T cell response had passed. Most donors were white British, females outnumbered males, and clonal diversity was possibly underestimated.

The origin of this receptor is an adult in good health. The source material was peripheral blood, sampled on day 0 of AZD1222 vaccination. The V gene is TRBV2, the J gene TRBJ2-1, with 12 bases matching TRBD2. The CDR3 protein is CASTSGRDEQFF. In DNA form, the CDR3 reads TGTGCCAGCACTAGCGGGAGGGATGAGCAGTTCTTC.